The 4 T cell receptor beta chains reported below all come from one sample, sequenced in a study of blood T cell repertoires in COVID-19. Method: immunoSEQ multiplex PCR; TCRdb's copy keeps in-frame clones and lacks some. The sample holds almost 70,000 clones; roughly 89% are singletons and the top ten take about 5%. Source material: peripheral blood. These receptors all come from a woman in her 50s with active COVID-19.

This chain connects TRBV11-2 to TRBJ2-7; D not resolved. The CDR3 extends over 12 amino acids. Germline V gene data show CDR1 as SGHAT and CDR2 as FQNNGV. Trimming took off 2 bases at V and 6 bases at J, with 8 bases between the two ends. CDR3 amino acids: CASSLTFSEQYF. The CDR3 region has the DNA TGTGCCAGCAGCTTAACATTCTCCGAGCAGTACTTC.

This chain connects TRBV28 to TRBJ1-5; D might be TRBD1 (6 bases). Deletions cut 5 bases from V and 4 bases from J, with 15 bases between. Germline-derived CDR1 and CDR2 are MDHEN and SYDVKM. The CDR3 runs 15 residues. CDR3: CASSLTGTLNQPQHF. CDR3 DNA: TGTGCCAGCAGTCTCACCGGGACACTAAATCAGCCCCAGCATTTT.

The sample holds a few counts of this clone. The gene calls are TRBV29-1 and TRBJ2-3, with 13 nucleotides matching TRBD2. Trimming took 3 bases from V and 1 from J; bases not matched to a gene: 7. The CDR3 spans 17 residues. Germline assignment: CDR1 SQVTM and CDR2 ANQGSEA. The CDR3 region has the DNA TGCAGCGTTGACCACCCCGGACTAGCGGGGGGCACAGATACGCAGTATTTT. It codes for CSVDHPGLAGGTDTQYF.

The chain joins TRBV5-1 to TRBJ2-5; no clear D gene. V lost 1 base and J 3 bases, leaving 13 bases between the germline ends. Germline CDR1 SGHRS, CDR2 YFSETQ. CDR3 size: 15 residues. The CDR3, as DNA: TGCGCCAGCAGCTTGAGTAAGAGCCCGGAAGAGACCCAGTACTTC. Its translation: CASSLSKSPEETQYF.